Listed below are T cell receptor beta chains from one sample, sequenced in a study of T cell repertoires in cytomegalovirus infection. Each CDR3 protein is one row after TCRdb ran MiXCR on the reads. Among about 140,000 distinct CDR3 sequences listed, about 31% were seen once. Their antigens are not known. The material was CD8+ T cells from cultured PBMCs, obtained from culture after CMV antigen stimulation. The receptors originated from a human donor in good health (CMV status not recorded). Some clones in this sample may be carry-over from other donors' samples. Each CDR3 is given with its conserved first and last residue. D genes are given only for firm matches. Part of the rows lack a size; the others show once, few, many or a class for expanded clones.

J gene,D gene,clone size,V gene,CDR3 DNA,CDR3 protein
TRBJ2-5,TRBD2,many,TRBV6-2/TRBV6-3,TGTGCCAGTTTGGGAGGGGAGACCCAGTACTTC,CASLGGETQYF
TRBJ2-1,.,few,TRBV7-9,TGTGCCAGCAGCTTTCCATATTCTACTGAGCAGTTCTTC,CASSFPYSTEQFF
TRBJ2-2,.,few,TRBV11-1,TGTGCCAGCAGCTTAAGGCGTGGAGGGGCTACCACCGGGGAGCTGTTTTTT,CASSLRRGGATTGELFF
TRBJ2-3,.,many,TRBV5-4,TGTGCCAGCAGCGGGGGGCCGGGGGACACAGATACGCAGTATTTT,CASSGGPGDTDTQYF
TRBJ1-5,.,few,TRBV7-8,TGTGCCAGCGACCGGGGGGAGGTTAGCAATCAGCCCCAGCATTTT,CASDRGEVSNQPQHF
TRBJ2-7,.,many,TRBV19,TGTGCCAGTAGTATAATTGGAAGGCGGGACGAGCAGTACTTC,CASSIIGRRDEQYF
TRBJ2-1,.,.,TRBV2,TGTGCCAGCAGTGGGAGGCCAGGGGGGAAGAGTGAGCAGTTCTTC,CASSGRPGGKSEQFF
TRBJ2-1,.,.,TRBV4-1,TGCGCCAGCAGCACCACAGGATCTACCTACAATGAGCAGTTCTTC,CASSTTGSTYNEQFF
TRBJ2-5,.,.,TRBV19,TGTGCCAGTTTGGGGGGCGAGGGGACCCAGTACTTC,CASLGGEGTQYF
TRBJ1-4,TRBD1,few,TRBV12-3/TRBV12-4,TGTGCCAGCAGCCCGACAGGGTCAAATGAAAAACTGTTTTTT,CASSPTGSNEKLFF
TRBJ2-1,TRBD1,.,TRBV29-1,TGCAGCGTTGATGGTCGGGACAGGAGGTACAATGAGCAGTTCTTC,CSVDGRDRRYNEQFF
TRBJ2-2,.,few,TRBV4-1,TGCGCCAGCAGCCAATCGCTTTCCGGGGAGCTGTTTTTT,CASSQSLSGELFF
TRBJ2-2,.,many,TRBV11-1,TGTGCCAGCAGCTTAGGTTTTCTAGCGAACACCGGGGAGCTGTTTTTT,CASSLGFLANTGELFF
TRBJ2-1,.,many,TRBV7-2,TGTGCCAGCAGCTTCCGGTCGGCCTACAATGAGCAGTTCTTC,CASSFRSAYNEQFF
TRBJ1-1,.,.,TRBV7-3,TGTGCCAGCAGCCCTACCAGGGAAGCTGAAGCTTTCTTT,CASSPTREAEAFF
TRBJ2-1,.,few,TRBV6-5,TGTGCCAGCAGTTGGGGCCGTGAGCAGTTCTTC,CASSWGREQFF
TRBJ2-7,TRBD1,.,TRBV2,TGTGCCAGCAACCAGGGACAGAGCTACGAGCAGTACTTC,CASNQGQSYEQYF
TRBJ1-2,.,few,TRBV20-1,TGCAGTGCTAGAGATCGGCGGAAGAACCTTAACTATGGCTACACCTTC,CSARDRRKNLNYGYTF
TRBJ2-1,TRBD2,.,TRBV6-2/TRBV6-3,TGTGCCAGCAGTTACCTTGTGGGTAGCGGGGCTACCTACAATGAGCAGTTCTTC,CASSYLVGSGATYNEQFF
TRBJ1-1,.,few,TRBV7-8,TGTGCCAGCAGCCGCCCCCCACAGGGCTCGAACACTGAAGCTTTCTTT,CASSRPPQGSNTEAFF
TRBJ2-3,.,.,TRBV3-1,TGTGCCAGCAGCCCCGGGCCAGGGGCGGGGTCGAACACAGATACGCAGTATTTT,CASSPGPGAGSNTDTQYF
TRBJ2-7,TRBD1,many,TRBV4-1,TGCGCCAGCAGATACTCCGGGACAGGGACCTACGAGCAGTACTTC,CASRYSGTGTYEQYF
TRBJ2-7,.,.,TRBV28,TGTGCCAGCAGTTCGGGCCTCACCTACGAGCAGTACTTC,CASSSGLTYEQYF
TRBJ2-1,.,.,TRBV19,TGTGCCAGTAGTATTCCAATGGGCAATGAGCAGTTCTTC,CASSIPMGNEQFF
TRBJ1-1,.,once,TRBV12-5,TGTGCTAGTGGTCCCTCCTTGGGGGAGGATACTGAAGCTTTCTTT,CASGPSLGEDTEAFF
TRBJ2-1,.,.,TRBV2,TGTGCCAGCATGTTGAAGGAGCTCCCTGATGAGCAGTTCTTC,CASMLKELPDEQFF
TRBJ2-1,.,few,TRBV10-3,TGTGCCATCAGTGAGTCACTGGGCCAGGGGAGCCGCAATGAGCAGTTCTTC,CAISESLGQGSRNEQFF
TRBJ2-7,.,many,TRBV7-2,TGTGCCAGCAGCTTAGACTTGTCCTACGAGCAGTACTTC,CASSLDLSYEQYF
TRBJ2-1,.,once,TRBV19,TGTGCCAGTAGTATTCAACCGGGACTGAATGAGCAGTTCTTC,CASSIQPGLNEQFF
TRBJ1-2,.,many,TRBV4-1,TGCGCCAGCAGCCAATATCAGGGCTCTAACTATGGCTACACCTTC,CASSQYQGSNYGYTF
TRBJ2-7,TRBD2,few,TRBV12-3/TRBV12-4,TGTGCCAGCAGCACCGGGACTAGCGGGGGCCCTTCCTACGAGCAGTACTTC,CASSTGTSGGPSYEQYF
TRBJ2-7,.,once,TRBV4-1,TGCGCCAGCAGCTCCCGGGACGGGCAATACGAGCAGTACTTC,CASSSRDGQYEQYF
TRBJ2-7,TRBD1,few,TRBV5-1,TGCGCCAGCAGCTCCCGACAGGGGAATTACGAGCAGTACTTC,CASSSRQGNYEQYF
TRBJ1-1,.,.,TRBV11-2,TGTGCCAGCAGCTTAGCTTACAACACTGAAGCTTTCTTT,CASSLAYNTEAFF
TRBJ1-2,.,.,TRBV6-5,TGTGCCAGCAGTTACGACGGCTATGGCTACACCTTC,CASSYDGYGYTF
TRBJ2-1,.,.,TRBV5-5,TGTGCCAGCACCCAAGTCCTCGACAATGAGCAGTTCTTC,CASTQVLDNEQFF
TRBJ1-2,.,.,TRBV12-3/TRBV12-4,TGTGCCAGCAGTCTGGGCGGTGGCTACACCTTC,CASSLGGGYTF
TRBJ2-3,TRBD2,.,TRBV6-6,TGTGCCAGCAGCCACCCGCCTGGACTAGCGGACACAGATACGCAGTATTTT,CASSHPPGLADTDTQYF
TRBJ2-2,.,few,TRBV20-1,TGCAGTGCTAGAGATTCCGGGGGAAGGAGCACCGGGGAGCTGTTTTTT,CSARDSGGRSTGELFF
TRBJ2-5,.,.,TRBV27,TGTGCCAGCAGTCCGCCTGGGGGCGAGACCCAGTACTTC,CASSPPGGETQYF
TRBJ2-4,.,.,TRBV12-3/TRBV12-4,TGTGCCAGCACCCATGGACAGATAGCCAAAAACATTCAGTACTTC,CASTHGQIAKNIQYF
TRBJ1-2,.,.,TRBV29-1,TGCAGCGTTGAAGATCTTCAAGGGGACTATGGCTACACCTTC,CSVEDLQGDYGYTF
TRBJ1-2,TRBD1,many,TRBV24-1,TGTGCCACCAGTGTGGGACAGGGGACCGGCTACACCTTC,CATSVGQGTGYTF
TRBJ2-3,TRBD2,.,TRBV5-4,TGTGCCAGCAGCAGGGGACTAGCCGAAACAGATACGCAGTATTTT,CASSRGLAETDTQYF
TRBJ2-7,.,many,TRBV7-6,TGTGCCAGCAGCTTCCGGATAGGATGGGAGCAGTACTTC,CASSFRIGWEQYF
TRBJ2-7,TRBD1,.,TRBV2,TGTGCCAGCAGTGAAGCGGGGACAGGGGATTACGAGCAGTACTTC,CASSEAGTGDYEQYF
TRBJ2-1,TRBD1,.,TRBV5-4,TGTGCCAGCAGCTTCACAGGGGGCGGATACAATAAGCAGTTCTTC,CASSFTGGGYNKQFF
TRBJ1-1,TRBD1,.,TRBV6-5,TGTGCCAGCAGTACCAATTGGGGAAGGGGGCCCAGGAACACTGAAGCTTTCTTT,CASSTNWGRGPRNTEAFF
TRBJ1-1,.,.,TRBV14,TGTGCCAGCAGCCCACCGGGGACCATGAACACTGAAGCTTTCTTT,CASSPPGTMNTEAFF
TRBJ1-1,.,.,TRBV6-4,TGTGCCAGCAGCGCCGGTTCGGGTGAAGCTTTCTTT,CASSAGSGEAFF
TRBJ1-4,.,.,TRBV12-3/TRBV12-4,TGTGCCAGCAGTTTAGGAACACAGGAAAAACTGTTTTTT,CASSLGTQEKLFF
TRBJ2-1,TRBD2,.,TRBV7-4,TGTGCCAGCAGCTTAGCGCGGCTAGCGGGGGTGGATGAGCAGTTCTTC,CASSLARLAGVDEQFF
TRBJ2-5,TRBD2,few,TRBV7-2,TGTGCCAGCAGCCTACTCGGGGGGGCGCTTGAGACCCAGTACTTC,CASSLLGGALETQYF
TRBJ1-1,.,.,TRBV20-1,TGCAGTGCTAGAGATGGACATAAGATGAACACTGAAGCTTTCTTT,CSARDGHKMNTEAFF
TRBJ1-1,TRBD1,few,TRBV12-3/TRBV12-4,TGTGCCAGCAGTTTCAAGGGGGCCAGCACTGAAGCTTTCTTT,CASSFKGASTEAFF
TRBJ1-4,.,.,TRBV5-1,TGCGCCAGCAGCTTGGATGGCAGGGTAGAAGAAAAACTGTTTTTT,CASSLDGRVEEKLFF
TRBJ1-4,.,many,TRBV28,TGTGCCAGCAGCCGTCTCGACAGCGATGAAAAACTGTTTTTT,CASSRLDSDEKLFF
TRBJ2-3,TRBD2,.,TRBV19,TGTGACAGTTCGGGAATAGCGGGAGTCACCACAGATACGCAGTATTTT,CDSSGIAGVTTDTQYF
TRBJ2-5,.,many,TRBV7-6,TGTGCCAGCAAGGACGGACAAGAGACCCAGTACTTC,CASKDGQETQYF
TRBJ2-1,TRBD2,many,TRBV4-1,TGCGCCAGCAGCCAAGCCCGGCTAGCGGGGGGTTGGGAGCAGTTCTTC,CASSQARLAGGWEQFF